This TCR beta chain is drawn from a study of T cell responses to AZD1222 COVID-19 vaccine. This CDR3 has 17 amino acids. The protocol was immunoSEQ multiplex PCR, while the TCRdb copy is restricted to in-frame clones and leaves out a portion. The sample has over 150,000 clones; roughly 91% are singletons. The clonotype was recovered from an adult who received the MenACWY meningococcal vaccine as a control. The rearrangement uses TRBV21-1 and TRBJ1-2; the tabulated D call, TRBD1, remains unverified against the DNA. TRBV21-1 is flagged as a pseudogene. Sequencing was performed on peripheral blood, taken 28 days after the second dose of the MenACWY control vaccine. The CDR3 loop is CASSKSGQGDVIYGYTF. CDR3 DNA sequence: TGTGCCAGCAGCAAATCGGGACAGGGAGATGTGATCTATGGCTACACCTTC.